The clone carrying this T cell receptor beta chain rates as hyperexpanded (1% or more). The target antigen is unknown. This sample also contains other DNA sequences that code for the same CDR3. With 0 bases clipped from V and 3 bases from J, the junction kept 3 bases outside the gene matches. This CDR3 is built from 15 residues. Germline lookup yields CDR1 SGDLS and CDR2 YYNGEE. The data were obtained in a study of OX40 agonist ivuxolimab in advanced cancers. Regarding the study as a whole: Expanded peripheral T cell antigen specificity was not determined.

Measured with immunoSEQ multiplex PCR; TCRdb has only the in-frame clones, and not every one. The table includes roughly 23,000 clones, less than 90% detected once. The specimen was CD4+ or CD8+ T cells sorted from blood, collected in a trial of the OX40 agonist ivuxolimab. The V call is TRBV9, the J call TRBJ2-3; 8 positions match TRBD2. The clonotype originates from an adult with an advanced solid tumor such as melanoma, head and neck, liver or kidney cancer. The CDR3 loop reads CASSVDGRATDTQYF. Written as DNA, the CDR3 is TGTGCCAGCAGCGTAGACGGGAGGGCGACAGATACGCAGTATTTT.